The clone carrying this T cell receptor beta chain has only a few counts. This record comes from a study of OX40 agonist ivuxolimab in advanced cancers. The repertoire was sequenced with immunoSEQ multiplex PCR; TCRdb's copy has only in-frame clones and lacks some. The sample includes about 70,000 clones, around 80% of them seen just once. Germline values: CDR1 SGHNT, CDR2 YENEEA. Trimming left V 1 base short and J 7 bases short, with 7 bases between. CDR3 length equals 12 residues. The source of this sequence is an adult with an advanced solid tumor such as melanoma, head and neck, liver or kidney cancer. The source material was CD4+ or CD8+ T cells sorted from blood, sampled in a trial of the OX40 agonist ivuxolimab. The rearrangement joins TRBV11-3 to TRBJ1-1, with a weak D call TRBD1 (6 bases). Here the CDR3 DNA reads TGTGCCAGCAGCTTAGGAGGGGGTGAAGCTTTCTTT. Protein product: CASSLGGGEAFF.